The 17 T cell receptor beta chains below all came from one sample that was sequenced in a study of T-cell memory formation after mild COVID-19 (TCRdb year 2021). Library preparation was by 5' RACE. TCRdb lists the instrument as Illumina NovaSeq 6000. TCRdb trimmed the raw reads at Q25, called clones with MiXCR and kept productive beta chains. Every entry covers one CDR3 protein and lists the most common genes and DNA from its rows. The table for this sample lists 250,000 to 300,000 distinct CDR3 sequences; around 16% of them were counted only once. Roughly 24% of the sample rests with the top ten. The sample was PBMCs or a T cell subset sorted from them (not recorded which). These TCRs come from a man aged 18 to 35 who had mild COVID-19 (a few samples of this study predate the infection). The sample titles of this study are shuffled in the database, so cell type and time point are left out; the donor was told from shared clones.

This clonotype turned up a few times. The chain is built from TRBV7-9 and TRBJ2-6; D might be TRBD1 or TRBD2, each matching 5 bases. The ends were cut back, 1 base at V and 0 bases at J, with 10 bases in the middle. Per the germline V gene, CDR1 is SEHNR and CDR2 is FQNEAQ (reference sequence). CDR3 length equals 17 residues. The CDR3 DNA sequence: TGTGCCAGCAGCTTAGACAAGGGGAGCTCTGGGGCCAACGTCCTGACTTTC. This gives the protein CASSLDKGSSGANVLTF.

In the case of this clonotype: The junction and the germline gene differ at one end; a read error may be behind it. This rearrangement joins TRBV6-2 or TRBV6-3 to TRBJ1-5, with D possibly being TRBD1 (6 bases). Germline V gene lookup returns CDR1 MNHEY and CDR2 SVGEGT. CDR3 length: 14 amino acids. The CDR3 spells CASSSITGIQPQHF. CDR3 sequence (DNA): TGTGCCAGCAGTTCTATTACAGGGATTCAGCCACAGCATTTT.

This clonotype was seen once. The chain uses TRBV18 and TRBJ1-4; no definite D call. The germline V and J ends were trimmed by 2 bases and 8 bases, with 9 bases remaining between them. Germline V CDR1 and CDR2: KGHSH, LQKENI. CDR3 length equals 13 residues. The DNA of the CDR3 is TGTGCCAGCTCACCAGGGGTGGACGAAAAACTGTTTTTT. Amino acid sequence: CASSPGVDEKLFF.

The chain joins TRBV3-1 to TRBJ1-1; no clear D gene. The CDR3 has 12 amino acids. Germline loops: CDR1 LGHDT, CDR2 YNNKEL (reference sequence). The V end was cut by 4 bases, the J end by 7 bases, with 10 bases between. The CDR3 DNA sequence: TGTGCCAGCAGCCCTAATGAAGGTGAAGCTTTCTTT. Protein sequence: CASSPNEGEAFF.

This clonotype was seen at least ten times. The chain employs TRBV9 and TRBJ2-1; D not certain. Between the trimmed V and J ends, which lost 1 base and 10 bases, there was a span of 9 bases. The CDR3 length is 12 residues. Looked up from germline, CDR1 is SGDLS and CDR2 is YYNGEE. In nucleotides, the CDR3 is TGTGCCAGCAGCGTATCAGAGGTCGAGCAGTTCTTC. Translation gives CASSVSEVEQFF. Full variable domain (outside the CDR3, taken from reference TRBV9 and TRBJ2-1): DSGVTQTPKHLITATGQRVTLRCSPRSGDLSVYWYQQSLDQGLQFLIQYYNGEERAKGNILERFSAQQFPDLHSELNLSSLELGDSALYFCASSVSEVEQFFGPGTRLTVL.

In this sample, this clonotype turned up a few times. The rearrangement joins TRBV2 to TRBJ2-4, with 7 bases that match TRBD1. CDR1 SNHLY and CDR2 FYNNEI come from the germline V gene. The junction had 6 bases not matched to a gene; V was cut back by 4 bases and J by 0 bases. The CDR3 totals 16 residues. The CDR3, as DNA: TGTGCCAGCAGTGGGCTAGGGGGCCGAGCCAAAAACATTCAGTACTTC. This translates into CASSGLGGRAKNIQYF. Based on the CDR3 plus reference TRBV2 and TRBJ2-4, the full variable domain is EPEVTQTPSHQVTQMGQEVILRCVPISNHLYFYWYRQILGQKVEFLVSFYNNEISEKSEIFDDQFSVERPDGSNFTLKIRSTKLEDSAMYFCASSGLGGRAKNIQYFGAGTRLSVL.

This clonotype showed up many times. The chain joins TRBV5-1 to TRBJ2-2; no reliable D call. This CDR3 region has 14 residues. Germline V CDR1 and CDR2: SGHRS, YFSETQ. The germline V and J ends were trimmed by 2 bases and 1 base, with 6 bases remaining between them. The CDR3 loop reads CASSFAKNTGELFF. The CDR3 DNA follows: TGCGCCAGCAGCTTCGCCAAGAACACCGGGGAGCTGTTTTTT.

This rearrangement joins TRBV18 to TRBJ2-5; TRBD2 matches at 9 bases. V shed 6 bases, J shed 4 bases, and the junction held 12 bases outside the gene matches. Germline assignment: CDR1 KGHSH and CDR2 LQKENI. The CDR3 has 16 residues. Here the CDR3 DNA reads TGTGCCAGCTCCCCGTACAGTAGCGGGGGAGGAGAGACCCAGTACTTC. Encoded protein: CASSPYSSGGGETQYF.

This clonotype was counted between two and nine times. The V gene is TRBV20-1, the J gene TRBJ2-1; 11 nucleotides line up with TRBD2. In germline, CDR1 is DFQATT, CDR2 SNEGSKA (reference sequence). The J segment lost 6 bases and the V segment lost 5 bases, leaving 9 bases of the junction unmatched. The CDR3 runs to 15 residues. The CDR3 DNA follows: TGCAGTGCTGGACGACTAGCGGGGCCTAGCAATGAGCAGTTCTTC. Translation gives CSAGRLAGPSNEQFF.

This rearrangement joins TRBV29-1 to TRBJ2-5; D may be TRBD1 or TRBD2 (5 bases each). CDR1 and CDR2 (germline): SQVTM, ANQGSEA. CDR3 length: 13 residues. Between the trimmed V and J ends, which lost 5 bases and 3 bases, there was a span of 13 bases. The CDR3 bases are TGCAGCGTTCGGCCGGTGGGGGAAGAGACCCAGTACTTC. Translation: CSVRPVGEETQYF.

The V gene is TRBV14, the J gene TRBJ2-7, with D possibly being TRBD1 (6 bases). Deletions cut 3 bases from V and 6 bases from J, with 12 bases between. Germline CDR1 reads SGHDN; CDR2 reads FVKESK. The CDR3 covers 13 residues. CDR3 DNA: TGTGCCAGCAGCCACCGAAGGGGGAGCGAGCAGTACGTC. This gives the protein CASSHRRGSEQYV.

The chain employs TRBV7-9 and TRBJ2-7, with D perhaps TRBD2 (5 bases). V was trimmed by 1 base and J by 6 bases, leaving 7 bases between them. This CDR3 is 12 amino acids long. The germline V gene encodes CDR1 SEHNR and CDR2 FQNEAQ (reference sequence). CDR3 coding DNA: TGTGCCAGCAGCTTAGTGAGGGCCGAGCAGTACTTC. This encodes CASSLVRAEQYF. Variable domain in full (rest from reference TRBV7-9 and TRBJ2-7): DTGVSQNPRHKITKRGQNVTFRCDPISEHNRLYWYRQTLGQGPEFLTYFQNEAQLEKSRLLSDRFSAERPKGSFSTLEIQRTEQGDSAMYLCASSLVRAEQYFGPGTRLTVT.

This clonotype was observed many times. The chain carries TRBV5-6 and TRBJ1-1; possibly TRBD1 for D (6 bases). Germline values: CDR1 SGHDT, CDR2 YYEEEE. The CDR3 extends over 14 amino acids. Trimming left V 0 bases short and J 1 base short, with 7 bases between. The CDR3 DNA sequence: TGTGCCAGCAGCTTGGGGACAGCGAACACTGAAGCTTTCTTT. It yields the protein CASSLGTANTEAFF. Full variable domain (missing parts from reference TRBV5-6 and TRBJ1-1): DAGVTQSPTHLIKTRGQQVTLRCSPKSGHDTVSWYQQALGQGPQFIFQYYEEEERQRGNFPDRFSGHQFPNYSSELNVNALLLGDSALYLCASSLGTANTEAFFGQGTRLTVV.

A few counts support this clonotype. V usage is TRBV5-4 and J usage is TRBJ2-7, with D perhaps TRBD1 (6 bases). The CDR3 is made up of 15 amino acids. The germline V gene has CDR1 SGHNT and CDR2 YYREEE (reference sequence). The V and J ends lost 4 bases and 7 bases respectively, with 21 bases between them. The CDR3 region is CASSLPQSGTREQYF. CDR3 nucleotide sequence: TGTGCCAGCAGCCTGCCCCAATCCGGGACAAGAGAGCAGTACTTC.

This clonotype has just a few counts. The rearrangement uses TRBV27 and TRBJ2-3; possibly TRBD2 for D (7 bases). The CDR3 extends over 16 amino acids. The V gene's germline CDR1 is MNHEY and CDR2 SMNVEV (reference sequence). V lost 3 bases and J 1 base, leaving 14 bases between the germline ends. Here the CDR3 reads CASSFIGGRGTDTQYF. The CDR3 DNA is TGTGCCAGCAGTTTCATCGGGGGGCGCGGCACAGATACGCAGTATTTT.

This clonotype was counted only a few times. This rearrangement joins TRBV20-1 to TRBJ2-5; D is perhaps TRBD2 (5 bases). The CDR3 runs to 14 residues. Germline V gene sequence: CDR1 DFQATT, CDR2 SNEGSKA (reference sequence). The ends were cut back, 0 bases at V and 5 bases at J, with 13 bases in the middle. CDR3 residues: CSARDRGFWETQYF. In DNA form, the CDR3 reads TGCAGTGCTAGAGATCGCGGGTTTTGGGAGACCCAGTACTTC.

CDR3 in DNA: TGTGCCAGCAGCTTGGCCGTTTCAGACAGGGGGGTGAACATTCAGTACTTC. Translating gives CASSLAVSDRGVNIQYF. J is TRBJ2-4 and V is TRBV5-4; 9 nucleotides line up with TRBD1. CDR3 length: 17 residues. CDR1 is SGHNT, CDR2 YYREEE, per germline (reference sequence). J lost 7 bases, V lost 0 bases, and 11 bases had no gene match.